Listed below are T cell receptor beta chains from one sample, sequenced in a study of CD8 T cells in ankylosing spondylitis. A single record per CDR3 protein comes from TCRdb applying MiXCR to the 5' RACE reads. The sample includes a few hundred thousand distinct CDR3 sequences, approximately 10% of them seen just once. Sequenced sample: blood, either unsorted or a sorted T cell fraction (not recorded which). The origin of the receptors is a male donor with ankylosing spondylitis or in good health (not recorded which). Each CDR3 is given with its conserved first and last residue. Each record gives: V gene, J gene, D gene, clone size, CDR3 DNA, CDR3 protein. The D gene is left open where the match is weak. Expanded clones are given a class, and other clones once, few, many or no size at all.

>TRBV30|TRBJ1-2|TRBD1|-
TGTGCCTGGGAGAACAGGGGCTATGGCTACACCTTC
CAWENRGYGYTF
>TRBV7-3|TRBJ2-1|-|-
TGTGCCAGCAGCTTAAGGAGAGACGATGAGCAGTTCTTC
CASSLRRDDEQFF
>TRBV6-1|TRBJ2-6|-|few
TGTGCCAGCAGCGCAGGGTACAGTGGGGCCAACGTCCTGACTTTC
CASSAGYSGANVLTF
>TRBV7-9|TRBJ2-1|-|few
TGTGCCAGCAGCTTTGCTAGCTACAATGAGCAGTTCTTC
CASSFASYNEQFF
>TRBV5-1|TRBJ2-1|-|many
TGCGCCAGCAGCTTGGAACTAGCCCCCAATGAGCAGTTCTTC
CASSLELAPNEQFF
>TRBV24-1|TRBJ2-5|-|-
TGTGCCACCAGTGACGCCGGGACTCGTAAAGAGACCCAGTACTTC
CATSDAGTRKETQYF
>TRBV14|TRBJ2-6|-|-
TGTGCCAGCAGCCTCCCGGGGGCCAACGTCCTGACTTTC
CASSLPGANVLTF
>TRBV29-1|TRBJ1-5|-|many
TGCAGCGTCGCGGACGGGTTCCTCGGCAATCAGCCCCAGCATTTT
CSVADGFLGNQPQHF
>TRBV5-1|TRBJ2-3|-|many
TGCGCCAGCAGCTTATATGACTCTACAGATACGCAGTATTTT
CASSLYDSTDTQYF
>TRBV4-1|TRBJ2-3|-|many
TGCGCCAGCAGCCAAGAAGCGAAGAGAGATACGCAGTATTTT
CASSQEAKRDTQYF
>TRBV7-9|TRBJ2-7|TRBD1|-
TGTGCCAGCAGCTCCAAAACAGGGGTAAAAGGCTACGAGCAGTACTTC
CASSSKTGVKGYEQYF
>TRBV7-9|TRBJ1-1|-|-
TGTGCCAGCAGCTTAGATCAGGGGCGCTGGACTGAAGCTTTCTTT
CASSLDQGRWTEAFF
>TRBV9|TRBJ2-1|-|many
TGTGCCAGCAGCGTAATCGGGGCCAGGCAGTTCTTC
CASSVIGARQFF
>TRBV4-2|TRBJ2-4|-|many
TGTGCCAGCAGCCAAGAACCCGGACTAGCCAAAAACATTCAGTACTTC
CASSQEPGLAKNIQYF
>TRBV5-1|TRBJ2-6|-|-
TGCGCCAGCAGCCCGGGGGCCTGGGACGGCGGACGAAGGTACTCTGGGGCCAACGTCCTGACTTTC
CASSPGAWDGGRRYSGANVLTF
>TRBV7-2|TRBJ2-7|-|many
TGTGCCAGCAGCTTACGGGGTAAGGGCGAGCAGTACTTC
CASSLRGKGEQYF
>TRBV5-5|TRBJ1-5|-|-
TGTGCCAGCAGCTTGGAGGTCAGGGTTAACAATCAGCCCCAGCATTTT
CASSLEVRVNNQPQHF
>TRBV7-8|TRBJ2-7|TRBD1|medium-sized
TGTGCCAGCAGCTGGGACAGGGGGCGCGAATACGAGCAGTACTTC
CASSWDRGREYEQYF
>TRBV7-3|TRBJ2-2|TRBD1|many
TGTGCCAGCAGCTTAACGAGGGGGCCGGACACCGGGGAGCTGTTTTTT
CASSLTRGPDTGELFF
>TRBV20-1|TRBJ2-3|-|-
TGCAGTGCTAGAGCCTCGGGAGTTCCTAGCACAGATACGCAGTATTTT
CSARASGVPSTDTQYF
>TRBV5-1|TRBJ2-1|TRBD2|few
TGCGCCAGCAGCTTGCGCGGGGGGGCCTCCCCCGAGCAGTTCTTC
CASSLRGGASPEQFF
>TRBV5-8|TRBJ2-5|-|many
TGTGCCAGCAGCTTCGGGAGTCGACAAGAGACCCAGTACTTC
CASSFGSRQETQYF
>TRBV9|TRBJ2-1|-|many
TGTGCCAGCAGCGTAGTCGGGGGCGAAGGGAGAAATGAGCAGTTCTTC
CASSVVGGEGRNEQFF
>TRBV28|TRBJ1-1|-|many
TGTGCCAGCAGTTTGTTGTTCGACGGGGGCAAAGCTTTCTTT
CASSLLFDGGKAFF
>TRBV13|TRBJ2-7|-|many
TGTGCCAGCAGCTTAGGGTCAGATAGTGGGAGACGGATGTACTTC
CASSLGSDSGRRMYF
>TRBV9|TRBJ2-3|TRBD2|few
TGTGCCAGCAGCACCATACGGGGGGGCGCAGATACGCAGTATTTT
CASSTIRGGADTQYF
>TRBV7-7|TRBJ2-1|-|many
TGTGCTAGCAGCTTATACGGGGGCAATGAGCAGTTCTTC
CASSLYGGNEQFF